The 19 T cell receptor beta chains below all came from one sample that was sequenced in a study of cytomegalovirus exposure and HLA in healthy donors. The repertoire was sequenced with immunoSEQ multiplex PCR; TCRdb's copy has only in-frame clones and lacks some. The data hold approximately 65,000 clones, with around 97% observed a single time. Sequenced sample: PBMCs. These receptors originate from a man between 18 and 35 years old in good health and CMV-seronegative.

The chain couples TRBV7-9 to TRBJ2-7; 9 bases agree with TRBD1. The CDR3 sequence is 14 residues long. Germline trimming cut 6 bases from V and 5 bases from J; bases unmatched to any gene: 8. Germline assignment: CDR1 SEHNR and CDR2 FQNEAQ (reference sequence). CDR3 DNA: TGTGCCAGCAGTACCTACAGGGGGCCCCACGAGCAGTACTTC. It yields the protein CASSTYRGPHEQYF.

This sequence joins TRBV6-5 and TRBJ2-5; 8 nucleotides agree with TRBD2. The junction had 6 bases not matched to a gene; V was cut back by 2 bases and J by 1 base. Germline CDR1 and CDR2: MNHEY and SVGAGI. This CDR3 comprises 16 residues. The CDR3 spells CASSYRAGGLQETQYF. CDR3 DNA: TGTGCCAGCAGTTACCGGGCGGGAGGCCTCCAAGAGACCCAGTACTTC.

Written as DNA, the CDR3 is TGTGCCAGCCGGTCGGGTCGCAATCAGCCCCAGCATTTT. This encodes CASRSGRNQPQHF. V and J are TRBV28 and TRBJ1-5, with no clear D. CDR3 length: 13 amino acids. Germline V gives CDR1 MDHEN, CDR2 SYDVKM. V gave up 8 bases and J gave up 2 bases, with 10 bases separating them. The variable domain in full, completed from reference TRBV28 and TRBJ1-5, reads DVKVTQSSRYLVKRTGEKVFLECVQDMDHENMFWYRQDPGLGLRLIYFSYDVKMKEKGDIPEGYSVSREKKERFSLILESASTNQTSMYLCASRSGRNQPQHFGDGTRLSIL.

This chain connects TRBV7-9 to TRBJ2-3; 9 bases fit TRBD1. This CDR3 is 15 amino acids long. Germline CDR1 is SEHNR and CDR2 is FQNEAQ (reference sequence). Unmatched junction bases numbered 4, after V lost 5 bases and J lost 1 base. CDR3 sequence reads: CASSTQGAGTDTQYF. CDR3 bases: TGTGCCAGCAGCACACAGGGGGCAGGCACAGATACGCAGTATTTT.

The chain combines TRBV6-6 with TRBJ1-3; the D is unclear. Germline CDR1 is MNHNY and CDR2 is SVGAGI (reference sequence). Trimming took off 0 bases at V and 1 base at J, with 7 bases between the two ends. The CDR3 length is 15 residues. The CDR3 region has the DNA TGTGCCAGCAGTTACTCGCGTACTTCTGGAAACACCATATATTTT. This gives the protein CASSYSRTSGNTIYF.

The chain employs TRBV5-4 and TRBJ1-1; D ambiguous. Germline V gives CDR1 SGHNT, CDR2 YYREEE (reference sequence). The V end was cut by 6 bases, the J end by 4 bases, with 16 bases between. The CDR3 loop spans 14 amino acids. The DNA of the CDR3 is TGTGCCAGCACCGAGGCACCCCGGGGCACTGAAGCTTTCTTT. Translated: CASTEAPRGTEAFF.

The gene calls are TRBV6-5 and TRBJ1-5; possible D gene TRBD1, 5 bases. V shed 6 bases and J shed 13 bases, with 16 bases lying between them. Germline V CDR1 and CDR2: MNHEY, SVGAGI. The CDR3 runs 12 residues. The DNA for the CDR3 is TGTGCCAGCAGAAGCACAGGTGGGGATCAGCATTTT. This encodes CASRSTGGDQHF.

The chain is built from TRBV28 and TRBJ1-5; 7 nucleotides align to TRBD1. Looked up from germline, CDR1 is MDHEN and CDR2 is SYDVKM. Trimming removed 2 bases from V and 4 bases from J; junction bases left unmatched: 2. The CDR3 is 14 residues long. DNA for the CDR3: TGTGCCAGCAGTTTAGGACAGGTTAATCAGCCCCAGCATTTT. Encoded protein: CASSLGQVNQPQHF.

The chain couples TRBV11-1 to TRBJ2-7; 11 positions agree with TRBD2. This CDR3 has 14 amino acids. Germline V gene lookup returns CDR1 SGHAT and CDR2 FQDESV (reference sequence). The V gene end was trimmed by 5 bases and the J gene end by 4 bases; junction bases not matched to a gene: 4. The CDR3 region is CASSPTSGSYEQYF. In DNA form, the CDR3 reads TGTGCCAGCAGCCCAACTAGCGGGAGTTACGAGCAGTACTTC. Looking up the rest from reference TRBV11-1 and TRBJ2-7 gives the full variable domain: EAEVAQSPRYKITEKSQAVAFWCDPISGHATLYWYRQILGQGPELLVQFQDESVVDDSQLPKDRFSAERLKGVDSTLKIQPAELGDSAMYLCASSPTSGSYEQYFGPGTRLTVT.

The chain uses TRBV4-1 and TRBJ2-3; TRBD1 matches 8 bases. Germline assignment: CDR1 MGHRA and CDR2 YSYEKL. V lost 0 bases, J lost 6 bases, and 11 bases stayed unmatched. CDR3 length: 17 residues. The DNA of the CDR3 is TGCGCCAGCAGCCAAGAAGGACAGGGAAGCACCACGGATACGCAGTATTTT. This translates into CASSQEGQGSTTDTQYF.

The J gene is TRBJ1-6, the V gene TRBV5-5, with D tentatively TRBD1 (6 bases). CDR3 size: 16 residues. Germline V lookup: CDR1 SGHKS, CDR2 YYEKEE (reference sequence). The V gene lost 4 bases and the J gene lost 4 bases, with 15 bases spanning the gap. In nucleotides, the CDR3 is TGTGCCAGCAGCCGGGGAATGGACAGTTATAATTCACCCCTCCACTTT. As protein: CASSRGMDSYNSPLHF.

J is TRBJ1-1 and V is TRBV2; possible D gene TRBD1, 5 bases. Deletions cut 5 bases from V and 0 bases from J, with 7 bases between. Germline lookup yields CDR1 SNHLY and CDR2 FYNNEI. CDR3 length equals 13 residues. The CDR3 region is CASSRTMNTEAFF. In nucleotides, the CDR3 is TGTGCCAGCAGTAGGACAATGAACACTGAAGCTTTCTTT.

The V gene is TRBV11-2, the J gene TRBJ2-3; D remains ambiguous. The germline CDR1 and CDR2 sequences are SGHAT and FQNNGV. V was cut by 0 bases and J by 0 bases, with 13 bases left in between. This CDR3 is built from 17 residues. The CDR3 loop is CASSLDPPMTSTDTQYF. The DNA for the CDR3 is TGTGCCAGCAGCTTAGATCCGCCGATGACTAGCACAGATACGCAGTATTTT.

The chain couples TRBV7-6 to TRBJ1-1; D not certain. Looked up from germline, CDR1 is SGHVS and CDR2 is FNYEAQ. This CDR3 comprises 13 residues. V dropped 1 base and J dropped 1 base, with 4 bases sitting between them. CDR3 region: CASSLGENTEAFF. Written as DNA, the CDR3 is TGTGCCAGCAGCTTAGGCGAGAACACTGAAGCTTTCTTT.

The chain is built from TRBV5-8 and TRBJ2-1, with 10 bases fitting TRBD1. The V segment lost 7 bases and the J segment 8 bases; nucleotides outside the gene matches: 6. The germline V gene encodes CDR1 SGHTS and CDR2 YDEGEE. The CDR3 runs to 13 residues. The chain's CDR3 is CASCRDRGDEQFF. The CDR3 DNA follows: TGTGCCAGCTGCCGGGACAGGGGCGATGAGCAGTTCTTC.

V gene TRBV28 combines with J gene TRBJ2-3; the D gene is possibly TRBD1 (6 bases). The germline gives CDR1 MDHEN, CDR2 SYDVKM. The CDR3 is 12 residues long. The ends were cut back, 10 bases at V and 6 bases at J, with 14 bases in the middle. The CDR3 DNA sequence: TGTGCCATACAGGGTATAGTGGATACGCAGTATTTT. Translated, it gives CAIQGIVDTQYF.

The rearrangement joins TRBV4-1 to TRBJ1-2; D is perhaps TRBD1 (6 bases). CDR1 and CDR2 (germline): MGHRA, YSYEKL. The CDR3 totals 15 residues. V shed 1 base and J shed 3 bases, with 12 bases lying between them. CDR3 nucleotides: TGCGCCAGCAGCCAAGCGGGGGGGGCGGACTATGGCTACACCTTC. This gives the protein CASSQAGGADYGYTF.

The chain combines TRBV7-9 with TRBJ2-3; 12 positions match TRBD1. The CDR3 length is 14 residues. With 8 bases clipped from V and 3 bases from J, the junction kept 3 bases outside the gene matches. Germline-derived CDR1 and CDR2 are SEHNR and FQNEAQ (reference sequence). The CDR3 here is CASGDRGRTDTQYF. The CDR3 bases are TGTGCCAGCGGGGACAGGGGGCGAACAGATACGCAGTATTTT. The full variable domain, completed using reference TRBV7-9 and TRBJ2-3, is DTGVSQNPRHKITKRGQNVTFRCDPISEHNRLYWYRQTLGQGPEFLTYFQNEAQLEKSRLLSDRFSAERPKGSFSTLEIQRTEQGDSAMYLCASGDRGRTDTQYFGPGTRLTVL.

About this clone: Other DNA sequences in this specimen translate into the identical CDR3. The CDR3 DNA reads TGTGCCATCAGTGAGGCAGGAAACTATGGCTACACCTTC. This sequence encodes CAISEAGNYGYTF. The gene calls are TRBV10-3 and TRBJ1-2; D is unclear. CDR1 and CDR2 from the germline V gene are ENHRY and SYGVKD. Deletions cut 2 bases from V and 2 bases from J, with 6 bases between. The CDR3 totals 13 residues.